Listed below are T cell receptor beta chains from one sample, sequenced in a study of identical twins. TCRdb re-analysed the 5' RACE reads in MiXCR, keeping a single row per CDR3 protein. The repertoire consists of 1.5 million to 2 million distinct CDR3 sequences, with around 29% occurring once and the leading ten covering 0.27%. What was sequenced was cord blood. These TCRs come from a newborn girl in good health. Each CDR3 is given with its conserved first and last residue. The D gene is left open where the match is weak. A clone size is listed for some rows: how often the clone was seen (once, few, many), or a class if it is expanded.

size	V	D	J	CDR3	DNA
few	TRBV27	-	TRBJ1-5	CASSSYDSNQPQHF	TGTGCCAGCAGTTCGTATGATAGCAATCAGCCCCAGCATTTT
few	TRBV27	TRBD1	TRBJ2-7	CASSFWTGNYEQYF	TGTGCCAGCAGTTTCTGGACAGGGAACTACGAGCAGTACTTC
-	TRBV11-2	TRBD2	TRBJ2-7	CASSLDQGREGSYEQYF	TGTGCCAGCAGCTTAGATCAAGGCAGGGAGGGCTCCTACGAGCAGTACTTC
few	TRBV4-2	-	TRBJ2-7	CASSQEGGAHEQYF	TGTGCCAGCAGCCAAGAAGGGGGTGCCCACGAGCAGTACTTC
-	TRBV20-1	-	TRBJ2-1	CSAKLYNEQFF	TGCAGTGCTAAGCTATACAATGAGCAGTTCTTC
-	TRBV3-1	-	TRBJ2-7	CASSTHGNGHEQYF	TGTGCCAGCAGCACCCACGGGAACGGTCACGAGCAGTACTTC
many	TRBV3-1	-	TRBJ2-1	CASSQEAPSEQFF	TGTGCCAGCAGCCAAGAGGCCCCTAGCGAACAGTTCTTC
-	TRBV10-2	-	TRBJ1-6	CASSESEAYTSPLHF	TGCGCCAGCAGTGAGTCTGAGGCATATACTTCACCCCTCCACTTT
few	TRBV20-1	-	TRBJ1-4	CSARTGADNQKLFF	TGCAGTGCCAGGACCGGGGCGGATAATCAAAAACTGTTTTTT
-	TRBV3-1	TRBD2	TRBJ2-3	CASSLRTSGGHSTDTQYF	TGTGCCAGCAGCCTTAGGACTAGCGGGGGCCATAGCACAGATACGCAGTATTTT
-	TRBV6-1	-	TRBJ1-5	CASRPGAAYSNQPQHF	TGTGCCAGCAGGCCCGGGGCCGCTTATAGCAATCAGCCCCAGCATTTT
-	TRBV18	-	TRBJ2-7	CASATGQHGPSYEQYF	TGTGCCAGCGCCACCGGACAGCATGGCCCAAGCTACGAGCAGTACTTC
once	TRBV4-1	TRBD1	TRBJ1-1	CASSHPTGIQPAFF	TGCGCCAGCAGCCACCCGACAGGGATCCAACCAGCTTTCTTT
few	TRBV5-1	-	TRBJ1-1	CASSLAWVTTEAFF	TGCGCCAGCAGCTTGGCCTGGGTTACCACTGAAGCTTTCTTT
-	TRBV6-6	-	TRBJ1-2	CASSYPHRDTNYGYTF	TGTGCCAGCAGTTACCCCCACCGGGACACTAACTATGGCTACACCTTC
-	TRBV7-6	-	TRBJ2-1	CASSQSRTEQFF	TGTGCCAGCAGCCAAAGCCGGACAGAGCAGTTCTTC
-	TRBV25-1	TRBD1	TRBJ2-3	CASSGTGHSTDTQYF	TGTGCCAGCAGTGGGACAGGGCATAGCACAGATACGCAGTATTTT
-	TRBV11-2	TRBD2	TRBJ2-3	CASSQLAADAQYF	TGTGCCAGCAGCCAGCTAGCGGCAGATGCGCAGTATTTT
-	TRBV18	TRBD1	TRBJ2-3	CASSPRGTGVTDTQYF	TGTGCCAGCTCACCACGTGGGACAGGGGTGACAGATACGCAGTATTTT
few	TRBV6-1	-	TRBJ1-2	CASSDRGRYGYTF	TGTGCCAGCAGTGACAGGGGAAGGTATGGCTACACCTTC
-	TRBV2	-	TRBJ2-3	CASGVQSVSTDTQYF	TGTGCCAGCGGGGTTCAGAGCGTCAGCACAGATACGCAGTATTTT
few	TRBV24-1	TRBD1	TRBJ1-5	CATSAGTGGNQPQHF	TGTGCCACCAGTGCCGGGACAGGGGGCAATCAGCCCCAGCATTTT
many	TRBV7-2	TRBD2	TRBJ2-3	CASSSGLAGATDTQYF	TGTGCCAGCAGCTCGGGACTAGCGGGGGCCACAGATACGCAGTATTTT
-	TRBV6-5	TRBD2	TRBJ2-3	CASRRLSLAGRDTQYF	TGTGCCAGCAGGAGGTTGTCACTAGCGGGACGAGATACGCAGTATTTT
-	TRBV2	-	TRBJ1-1	CASKEGRGTEAFF	TGTGCCAGCAAGGAGGGCAGGGGAACTGAAGCTTTCTTT
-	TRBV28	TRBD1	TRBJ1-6	CASSAGTGVSPLHF	TGTGCCAGCAGTGCCGGGACAGGGGTTTCACCCCTCCACTTT
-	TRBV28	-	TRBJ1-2	CASSQPTGWDYGYTF	TGTGCCAGCAGCCAGCCGACAGGTTGGGATTATGGCTACACCTTC
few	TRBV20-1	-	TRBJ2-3	CSAIGANPHTDTQYF	TGCAGTGCCATCGGAGCAAACCCCCACACAGATACGCAGTATTTT
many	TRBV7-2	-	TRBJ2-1	CASSLVRVNEQFF	TGTGCCAGCAGCTTAGTTAGAGTCAATGAGCAGTTCTTC
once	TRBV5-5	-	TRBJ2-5	CASSRVRARDNEQYF	TGTGCCAGCAGTAGGGTCAGGGCGAGGGACAATGAGCAGTACTTC
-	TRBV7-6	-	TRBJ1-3	CASSLPGPGNTIYF	TGTGCCAGCAGCTTACCGGGCCCCGGAAACACCATATATTTT
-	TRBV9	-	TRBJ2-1	CASSVKAPSYNEQFF	TGTGCCAGCAGCGTGAAAGCGCCCTCCTACAATGAGCAGTTCTTC
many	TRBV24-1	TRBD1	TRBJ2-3	CATSDTGGTDTQYF	TGTGCCACCAGTGATACAGGGGGCACAGATACGCAGTATTTT
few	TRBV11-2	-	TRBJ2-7	CASSTPVRGGEQYF	TGTGCCAGCAGCACTCCGGTGCGGGGAGGCGAGCAGTACTTC
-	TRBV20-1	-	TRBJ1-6	CSARGTSNSPLHF	TGCAGTGCTAGAGGGACGTCGAATTCACCCCTCCACTTT
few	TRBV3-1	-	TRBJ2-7	CASSQDLISLTYEQYF	TGTGCCAGCAGCCAAGATCTTATAAGCCTCACCTACGAGCAGTACTTC
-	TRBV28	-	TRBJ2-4	CASSFLGEDSFLAKNIQYF	TGTGCCAGCAGTTTCCTAGGGGAGGACAGTTTCCTAGCCAAAAACATTCAGTACTTC
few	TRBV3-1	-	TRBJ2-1	CASSLLLSDEQFF	TGTGCCAGCAGCCTCCTTTTGAGCGATGAGCAGTTCTTC
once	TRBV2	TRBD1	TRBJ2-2	CASRVDRGSGELFF	TGTGCCAGCAGGGTTGACAGGGGAAGCGGGGAGCTGTTTTTT
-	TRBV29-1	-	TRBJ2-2	CSSGTANTGELFF	TGCAGCTCCGGGACTGCGAACACCGGGGAGCTGTTTTTT
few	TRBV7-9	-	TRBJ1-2	CASSSRMTGTNYGYTF	TGTGCCAGCAGCTCTCGGATGACAGGAACTAACTATGGCTACACCTTC
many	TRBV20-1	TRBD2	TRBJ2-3	CSARLAGLTDTQYF	TGCAGTGCCCGACTAGCGGGCCTCACAGATACGCAGTATTTT
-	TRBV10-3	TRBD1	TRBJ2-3	CAITRTGSTDTQYF	TGTGCCATCACGCGGACAGGGAGCACAGATACGCAGTATTTT
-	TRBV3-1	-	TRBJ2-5	CASSQEPSSQETQYF	TGTGCCAGCAGCCAAGAACCTAGCTCCCAAGAGACCCAGTACTTC
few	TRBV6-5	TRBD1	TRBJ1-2	CASSYEGAYGYTF	TGTGCCAGCAGTTACGAGGGGGCCTATGGCTACACCTTC
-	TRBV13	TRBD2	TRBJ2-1	CASSPGLAGYEQFF	TGTGCCAGCAGCCCGGGACTAGCGGGGTACGAGCAGTTCTTC
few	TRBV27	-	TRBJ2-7	CASSQARVSSYEQYF	TGTGCCAGCAGTCAAGCAAGGGTGAGCTCCTACGAGCAGTACTTC
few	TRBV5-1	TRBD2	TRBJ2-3	CASSLAGTSGGPQYF	TGCGCCAGCAGCTTGGCTGGGACTAGCGGCGGTCCGCAGTATTTT
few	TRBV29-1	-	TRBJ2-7	CSVEGTGTGRSYEQYF	TGCAGCGTCGAGGGTACCGGGACCGGCAGGTCCTACGAGCAGTACTTC
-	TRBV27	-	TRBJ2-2	CASSLVMAGELFF	TGTGCCAGCAGTTTAGTAATGGCCGGGGAGCTGTTTTTT
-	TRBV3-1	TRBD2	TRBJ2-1	CASSQVLAGGSNEQFF	TGTGCCAGCAGCCAAGTACTAGCGGGAGGGAGTAATGAGCAGTTCTTC
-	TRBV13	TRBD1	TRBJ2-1	CASSLSSSYRGNEQFF	TGTGCCAGCAGCTTATCCTCCTCCTACAGGGGCAATGAGCAGTTCTTC
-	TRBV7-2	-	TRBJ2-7	CASSEERTTYEQYF	TGTGCCAGCAGTGAAGAAAGGACTACCTACGAGCAGTACTTC
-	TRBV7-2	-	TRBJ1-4	CASSLYGWANEKLFF	TGTGCCAGCAGCTTATACGGGTGGGCTAATGAAAAACTGTTTTTT
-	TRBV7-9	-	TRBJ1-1	CASSGERWSEAFF	TGTGCCAGCAGCGGTGAGAGGTGGAGTGAAGCTTTCTTT
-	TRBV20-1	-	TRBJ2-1	CSARGLRSGSYNEQFF	TGCAGTGCTAGAGGCCTACGTAGCGGCTCCTACAATGAGCAGTTCTTC
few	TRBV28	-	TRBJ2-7	CASSSYRASYEQYF	TGTGCCAGCAGTTCATACAGGGCTTCCTACGAGCAGTACTTC
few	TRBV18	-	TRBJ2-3	CASSRRSSPPDTQYF	TGTGCCAGCTCACGACGAAGCTCCCCACCAGATACGCAGTATTTT